The 9 T cell receptor beta chains below come from one sample, sequenced in a study of persistence of HIV-infected CD4 T cells. This was the immunoSEQ version 4 assay in survey mode. Sequenced by immunoSEQ multiplex PCR; TCRdb stores in-frame clones only, minus some. Here the sample spans about 46,000 clones, just under 90% being singletons. Cells were stimulated nonspecifically with anti-CD3/anti-CD28 magnetic beads. CD4+ T cells upregulating both CD40 ligand and CD69 were sorted as responding cells. What these receptors recognize is not known. Sample: CD4+ T cells sorted from PBMCs after approximately 18-hour stimulation, taken from a patient who received antiretroviral therapy. Receptors were obtained from an adult woman with HIV who was CMV-seropositive.

This rearrangement joins TRBV6-4 to TRBJ2-3, with D perhaps TRBD1 (6 bases). Trimming pared 3 bases from V and 4 bases from J, leaving 14 bases between. Germline V lookup: CDR1 MRHNA, CDR2 SNTAGT. This CDR3 is 15 amino acids long. The CDR3 bases are TGTGCCAGCAGTGAGACAGGCTACTGGGCAGATACGCAGTATTTT. Amino acids: CASSETGYWADTQYF.

J is TRBJ2-3 and V is TRBV3-1 (or the pseudogene TRBV3-2); D is uncertain. CDR1 and CDR2 (germline): LGHDT, YNNKEL (reference sequence). This CDR3 is built from 14 residues. Trimming took 4 bases from V and 4 from J, leaving 12 bases between them. Here the CDR3 DNA reads TGTGCCAGCAGCCCCTTAGAATTCGCAGATACGCAGTATTTT. As protein: CASSPLEFADTQYF.

This chain connects TRBV6-6 to TRBJ1-5; 8 bases match TRBD1. V trimming: 0 bases; J trimming: 13 bases; junction bases outside the gene matches: 2. CDR1 is MNHNY and CDR2 is SVGAGI in the germline V gene (reference sequence). CDR3 length: 12 residues. The DNA for the CDR3 is TGTGCCAGCAGTTACTCAGGACAGGGACAGCATTTT. It translates to CASSYSGQGQHF.

The CDR3 DNA reads as TGTGCCAGCAGTTTGCAGGGAATACGAGAAAAACTGTTTTTT. Encoded protein: CASSLQGIREKLFF. V is TRBV28 and J is TRBJ1-4; D might be TRBD1 (5 bases). This CDR3 region has 14 residues. Germline V gene lookup returns CDR1 MDHEN and CDR2 SYDVKM. The V end lost 3 bases, the J end lost 8 bases, and 13 bases lay between the germline ends. The full variable domain, with the rest looked up from reference TRBV28 and TRBJ1-4, is DVKVTQSSRYLVKRTGEKVFLECVQDMDHENMFWYRQDPGLGLRLIYFSYDVKMKEKGDIPEGYSVSREKKERFSLILESASTNQTSMYLCASSLQGIREKLFFGSGTQLSVL.

The chain joins TRBV2 to TRBJ2-3; D might be TRBD1 or TRBD2, each matching 6 bases. The V and J ends lost 11 bases and 3 bases respectively, with 15 bases between them. Looked up from germline, CDR1 is SNHLY and CDR2 is FYNNEI. The CDR3 sequence is 13 residues long. The CDR3 DNA reads TGTGCCCCGCCGGGGGCCGGGACAGATACGCAGTATTTT. This gives the protein CAPPGAGTDTQYF.

This clone was detected once. The chain employs TRBV4-3 and TRBJ1-1; D is unresolved. In germline, CDR1 is LGHNA, CDR2 YSLEER. The CDR3 has 16 amino acids. V was pared by 0 bases and J by 4 bases, with 15 bases between. This CDR3 is CASSQDPRYLATEAFF. The CDR3 DNA sequence: TGCGCCAGCAGCCAAGACCCGCGGTATCTTGCCACTGAAGCTTTCTTT.

A word on this clone: Other DNA sequences from this sample encode an identical CDR3 as well. The V call is TRBV5-1, the J call TRBJ2-5; possible D gene TRBD1, 6 bases. This CDR3 has 13 amino acids. CDR1 SGHRS and CDR2 YFSETQ come from the germline V gene. Trimming left V 4 bases short and J 5 bases short, with 12 bases between. The CDR3 DNA is TGCGCCAGCAGCCTACAGGGTTCCGAGACCCAGTACTTC. It translates to CASSLQGSETQYF.

The chain is built from TRBV7-2 and TRBJ1-5; no firm D call. Looked up from germline, CDR1 is SGHTA and CDR2 is FQGNSA. With 2 bases removed from V and 2 bases from J, the gap between germline ends came to 7 bases. CDR3 length: 14 residues. The CDR3 bases are TGTGCCAGCAGCTTACGGGGTCGCAATCAGCCCCAGCATTTT. Protein: CASSLRGRNQPQHF.

This chain connects TRBV29-1 to TRBJ1-5; possible D gene TRBD1, 5 bases. The germline V gene has CDR1 SQVTM and CDR2 ANQGSEA. Between the trimmed V and J ends, which lost 4 bases and 2 bases, there was a span of 12 bases. The CDR3 runs to 14 residues. CDR3: CSVGIGGGNQPQHF. CDR3 DNA: TGCAGCGTTGGCATCGGGGGGGGCAATCAGCCCCAGCATTTT.